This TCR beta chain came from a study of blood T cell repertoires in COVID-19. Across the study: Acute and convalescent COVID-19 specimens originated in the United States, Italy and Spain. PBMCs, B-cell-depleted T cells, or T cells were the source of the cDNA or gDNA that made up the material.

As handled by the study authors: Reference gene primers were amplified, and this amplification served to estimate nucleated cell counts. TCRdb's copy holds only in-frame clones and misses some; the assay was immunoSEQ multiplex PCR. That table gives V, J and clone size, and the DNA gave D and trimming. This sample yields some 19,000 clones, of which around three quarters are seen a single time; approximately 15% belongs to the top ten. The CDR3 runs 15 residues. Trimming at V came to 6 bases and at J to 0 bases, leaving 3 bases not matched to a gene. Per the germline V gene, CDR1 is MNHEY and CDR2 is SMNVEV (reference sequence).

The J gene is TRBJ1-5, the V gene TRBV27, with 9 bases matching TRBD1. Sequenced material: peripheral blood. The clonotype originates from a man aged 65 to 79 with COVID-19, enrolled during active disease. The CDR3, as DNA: TGTGCCAGCAGGGGACAGGGTGTTAGCAATCAGCCCCAGCATTTT. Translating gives CASRGQGVSNQPQHF.